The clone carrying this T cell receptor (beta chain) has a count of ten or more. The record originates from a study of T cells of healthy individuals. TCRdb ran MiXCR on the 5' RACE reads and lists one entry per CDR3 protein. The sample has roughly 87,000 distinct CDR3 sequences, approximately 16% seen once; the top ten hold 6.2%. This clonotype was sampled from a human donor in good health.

As DNA, the CDR3 is TGCGCCAGCAGCCAAGATAGCGGGGGCCCCGGAAACACCATATATTTT. This sequence encodes CASSQDSGGPGNTIYF. The rearrangement joins TRBV4-3 to TRBJ1-3, with D possibly being TRBD1 (6 bases). Germline V gene lookup returns CDR1 LGHNA and CDR2 YSLEER. The CDR3 covers 16 residues. V was trimmed by 0 bases and J by 4 bases, leaving 13 bases between them.